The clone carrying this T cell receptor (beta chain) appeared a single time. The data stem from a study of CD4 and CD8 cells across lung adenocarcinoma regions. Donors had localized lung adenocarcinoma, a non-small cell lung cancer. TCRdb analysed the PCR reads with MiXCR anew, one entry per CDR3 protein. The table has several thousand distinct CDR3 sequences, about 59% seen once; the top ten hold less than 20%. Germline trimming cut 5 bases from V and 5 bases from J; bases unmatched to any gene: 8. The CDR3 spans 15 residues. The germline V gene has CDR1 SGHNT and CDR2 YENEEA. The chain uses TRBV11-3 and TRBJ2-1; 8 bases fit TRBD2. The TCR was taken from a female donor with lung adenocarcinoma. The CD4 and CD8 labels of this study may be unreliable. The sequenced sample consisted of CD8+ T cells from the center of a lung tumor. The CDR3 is CASSQGVAGHNEQFF. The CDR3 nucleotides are TGTGCCAGCAGCCAAGGGGTAGCGGGACACAATGAGCAGTTCTTC. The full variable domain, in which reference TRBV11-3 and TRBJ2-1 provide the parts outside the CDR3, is EAGVVQSPRYKIIEKKQPVAFWCNPISGHNTLYWYLQNLGQGPELLIRYENEEAVDDSQLPKDRFSAERLKGVDSTLKIQPAELGDSAVYLCASSQGVAGHNEQFFGPGTRLTVL.